Below, 25 T cell receptor beta chains from the same sample are listed, as sequenced in a study of blood T cell repertoires in COVID-19 (TCRdb year 2020). The library was made by the immunoSEQ multiplex PCR assay. In its TCRdb copy, this immuneACCESS table keeps in-frame sequences only and misses some clones. Where compared with another copy, unresolved V genes explain less than half of these, and the others have no known cause. Counted in this sample were 190,000 or so clones; approximately 87% of them appeared once. The ten largest clones add up to 0.6% to 1% of the sample. Sequencing used peripheral blood. These receptors were collected from a woman in her seventies with acute or convalescent COVID-19.

The genes are TRBV18 and TRBJ1-2; TRBD1 is a possible D gene (5 bases). CDR1 and CDR2 (germline): KGHSH, LQKENI. This CDR3 is built from 13 residues. Between the trimmed V and J ends, which lost 5 bases and 2 bases, there was a span of 9 bases. CDR3 nucleotide sequence: TGTGCCAGCTCAGTCGACAGAAACTATGGCTACACCTTC. Amino acid sequence: CASSVDRNYGYTF.

The chain joins TRBV2 to TRBJ1-6; D possibly corresponds to TRBD1 (5 bases). V lost 4 bases to trimming and J lost 0 bases, with 7 bases between them. The CDR3 has 15 amino acids. Germline V gene data show CDR1 as SNHLY and CDR2 as FYNNEI. This CDR3 reads CASSAGISYNSPLHF. The DNA of the CDR3 is TGTGCCAGCAGTGCAGGGATCTCCTATAATTCACCCCTCCACTTT.

The chain links TRBV5-4 to TRBJ2-1; D not certain. Germline V lookup: CDR1 SGHNT, CDR2 YYREEE (reference sequence). Trimming took 2 bases from V and 14 from J, leaving 20 bases between them. The CDR3 length is 14 residues. The CDR3 here is CASSFPLDTFAKFF. The CDR3 DNA is TGTGCCAGCAGCTTTCCTTTAGACACCTTCGCAAAGTTCTTC.

The chain uses TRBV7-3 and TRBJ1-2; the D gene is possibly TRBD1 (5 bases). Trimming left V 2 bases short and J 6 bases short, with 13 bases between. The germline V gene has CDR1 SGHTA and CDR2 FQGTGA. CDR3 size: 14 residues. CDR3 protein: CASSLSGPANGYTF. DNA of the CDR3: TGTGCCAGCAGCTTATCAGGGCCCGCTAATGGCTACACCTTC.

This clone was observed a few times. The V and J genes are TRBV4-2 and TRBJ2-5; 7 bases match TRBD2. V was clipped by 0 bases and J by 0 bases; unmatched bases: 10. The CDR3 is made up of 18 amino acids. Germline V gene sequence: CDR1 LGHNA, CDR2 YNFKEQ. The DNA of the CDR3 is TGTGCCAGCAGCCAAGAAGGAGCGGGACTCACGTACCAAGAGACCCAGTACTTC. Translating it yields CASSQEGAGLTYQETQYF.

The chain employs TRBV18 and TRBJ1-1, with 7 bases fitting TRBD1. The CDR3 spans 14 residues. V was pared by 5 bases and J by 1 base, with 4 bases of the junction left unmatched. CDR1 KGHSH and CDR2 LQKENI come from the germline V gene. In nucleotides, the CDR3 is TGTGCCAGCTCATACGACAGGGAGAACACTGAAGCTTTCTTT. Amino acids: CASSYDRENTEAFF.

This chain links TRBV11-3 with TRBJ1-2; a weak D match, TRBD1 (5 bases). Germline V gene lookup returns CDR1 SGHNT and CDR2 YENEEA. The CDR3 contains 14 residues. V dropped 2 bases and J dropped 8 bases, with 15 bases sitting between them. This chain's CDR3 is CASSLPGGVRGYTF. CDR3 DNA: TGTGCCAGCAGCTTACCCGGGGGAGTTAGGGGCTACACCTTC.

V and J are TRBV5-1 and TRBJ1-6, with 9 bases lining up with TRBD1. CDR1 and CDR2 from the germline V gene are SGHRS and YFSETQ. With V trimmed by 4 bases and J by 3 bases, 2 bases remained unmatched. The CDR3 spans 15 residues. CDR3 sequence reads: CASSQGQGYNSPLHF. DNA for the CDR3: TGCGCCAGCAGCCAGGGACAGGGCTATAATTCACCCCTCCACTTT.

V and J are TRBV19 and TRBJ2-2, with 8 bases that match TRBD1. This CDR3 comprises 16 residues. V lost 4 bases, J lost 5 bases, and 9 bases stayed unmatched. Germline assignment: CDR1 LNHDA and CDR2 SQIVND (reference sequence). The CDR3: CASSSLPGGRTGELFF. The CDR3, as DNA: TGTGCCAGTAGTAGCCTGCCAGGGGGCCGGACCGGGGAGCTGTTTTTT. The full variable domain, its missing parts supplied by reference TRBV19 and TRBJ2-2, is DGGITQSPKYLFRKEGQNVTLSCEQNLNHDAMYWYRQDPGQGLRLIYYSQIVNDFQKGDIAEGYSVSREKKESFPLTVTSAQKNPTAFYLCASSSLPGGRTGELFFGEGSRLTVL.

The gene calls are TRBV5-1 and TRBJ1-2, with 9 bases lining up with TRBD1. The CDR3 has 14 amino acids. V lost 4 bases to trimming and J lost 8 bases; unmatched junction nucleotides: 9. Germline V gene data show CDR1 as SGHRS and CDR2 as YFSETQ. The CDR3 reads CASSPRQGVGGYTF. CDR3 sequence (DNA): TGCGCCAGCAGCCCAAGACAGGGGGTCGGCGGCTACACCTTC.

The rearrangement uses TRBV7-2 and TRBJ1-5; D possibly corresponds to TRBD1 (6 bases). This CDR3 has 16 residues. The V and J ends lost 0 bases and 7 bases respectively, with 16 bases between them. Germline V gene lookup returns CDR1 SGHTA and CDR2 FQGNSA. The CDR3 region is CASSLAPTGQRQPQHF. The CDR3 nucleotides read TGTGCCAGCAGCTTAGCGCCCACAGGGCAGAGGCAGCCCCAGCATTTT.

The CDR3 here is CATGRVEQYF. In nucleotides, the CDR3 is TGTGCCACTGGCCGGGTCGAGCAGTACTTC. The chain recombines TRBV28 with TRBJ2-7; D is unresolved. V shed 10 bases and J shed 6 bases, with 10 bases lying between them. The CDR3 extends over 10 amino acids. The V gene's germline CDR1 is MDHEN and CDR2 SYDVKM.

This chain connects TRBV11-2 to TRBJ2-2; TRBD1 might be the D (7 bases). The germline V and J ends were trimmed by 1 base and 6 bases, with 9 bases remaining between them. Germline V gives CDR1 SGHAT, CDR2 FQNNGV. This CDR3 is 14 amino acids long. Here the CDR3 reads CASSLAGGSGELFF. The DNA of the CDR3 is TGTGCCAGCAGCTTAGCAGGGGGGTCCGGGGAGCTGTTTTTT.

The chain joins TRBV9 to TRBJ2-7; D is ambiguous. This CDR3 is built from 20 residues. Per the germline V gene, CDR1 is SGDLS and CDR2 is YYNGEE. The V end was cut by 2 bases, the J end by 7 bases, with 34 bases between. The CDR3: CASSVTLKLTVNKTAREQYF. The CDR3 bases are TGTGCCAGCAGCGTCACTCTTAAACTCACGGTCAATAAGACTGCTCGGGAGCAGTACTTC.

This clone was observed a handful of times. The V call is TRBV11-2, the J call TRBJ2-3, with TRBD2 matching 8 bases. The V gene's germline CDR1 is SGHAT and CDR2 FQNNGV. The V and J ends lost 3 bases and 7 bases, in that order; junction bases with no gene match: 6. CDR3 length: 14 residues. DNA of the CDR3: TGTGCCAGCAGCTTGGGACTAGGTGTAAATACGCAGTATTTT. Its translation: CASSLGLGVNTQYF. Together with reference TRBV11-2 and TRBJ2-3, the CDR3 gives the full variable domain: EAGVAQSPRYKIIEKRQSVAFWCNPISGHATLYWYQQILGQGPKLLIQFQNNGVVDDSQLPKDRFSAERLKGVDSTLKIQPAKLEDSAVYLCASSLGLGVNTQYFGPGTRLTVL.

The chain links TRBV2 to TRBJ2-2, with D tentatively TRBD1 (6 bases). Per germline, CDR1 SNHLY and CDR2 FYNNEI. V lost 6 bases and J lost 5, with 7 bases in between. CDR3 length: 12 residues. In DNA form, the CDR3 reads TGTGCCAGCAGACAGGGAACCGGGGAGCTGTTTTTT. This gives the protein CASRQGTGELFF.

CDR3 nucleotides: TGTGCCAGCAGTTATGACCGGACAGGGAATGAAAAACTGTTTTTT. Translated: CASSYDRTGNEKLFF. This chain links TRBV6-5 with TRBJ1-4; 8 bases map to TRBD1. This CDR3 region has 15 residues. With 3 bases clipped from V and 5 bases from J, the junction kept 5 bases outside the gene matches. Germline-derived CDR1 and CDR2 are MNHEY and SVGAGI.

This rearrangement joins TRBV5-1 to TRBJ2-2, with TRBD1 matching 7 bases. This CDR3 is built from 13 residues. J lost 7 bases, V lost 3 bases, and 3 bases had no gene match. Germline V gene data show CDR1 as SGHRS and CDR2 as YFSETQ. The CDR3: CASSSQGIGELFF. CDR3 DNA: TGCGCCAGCAGCTCACAGGGGATCGGGGAGCTGTTTTTT.

This sequence joins TRBV7-2 and TRBJ2-1; 11 positions match TRBD2. The CDR3 runs 17 residues. Germline trimming cut 4 bases from V and 4 bases from J; bases unmatched to any gene: 9. In germline, CDR1 is SGHTA, CDR2 FQGNSA. In nucleotides, the CDR3 is TGTGCCAGCAGCTCCCGACTAGCGGGAATAGGGTACAATGAGCAGTTCTTC. Translating gives CASSSRLAGIGYNEQFF.

The chain carries TRBV18 and TRBJ2-7, with 7 bases matching TRBD1. Per germline, CDR1 KGHSH and CDR2 LQKENI. This CDR3 region has 14 residues. The trim removed 2 bases at V and 3 bases at J, leaving 4 bases unmatched. CDR3 region: CASSPKQGSYEQYF. In DNA, the CDR3 is TGTGCCAGCTCACCAAAACAGGGGAGCTACGAGCAGTACTTC.

The DNA for the CDR3 is TGCGCCAGCAGCCAGAGAGGACTAGCGGGAGTAAATACGCAGTATTTT. Its protein is CASSQRGLAGVNTQYF. The J gene is TRBJ2-3, the V gene TRBV4-1, with 13 nucleotides matching TRBD2. V lost 3 bases to trimming and J lost 7 bases; unmatched junction nucleotides: 7. CDR3 length equals 16 residues. Germline CDR1 is MGHRA and CDR2 is YSYEKL.

There are a few counts of this clone. DNA for the CDR3: TGTGCCAGCAGAAGGGAACAGGGCCTCTACAATGAGCAGTTCTTC. Its protein is CASRREQGLYNEQFF. The chain uses TRBV2 and TRBJ2-1, with D perhaps matching TRBD1 (6 bases). Trimming took off 6 bases at V and 3 bases at J, with 15 bases between the two ends. The CDR3 spans 15 residues. Germline V gene data show CDR1 as SNHLY and CDR2 as FYNNEI.

A note on this clone: Other nucleotide sequences in the sample specify the same CDR3. The gene calls are TRBV6-5 and TRBJ2-5; the D gene is possibly TRBD1 (8 bases). This CDR3 has 14 amino acids. CDR1 is MNHEY, CDR2 SVGAGI, per germline. V lost 6 bases and J 4 bases, leaving 15 bases between the germline ends. This CDR3 reads CASSSTGGGETQYF. The DNA of the CDR3 is TGTGCCAGCAGCTCCACAGGGGGGGGAGAGACCCAGTACTTC.

The chain joins TRBV7-2 to TRBJ2-1; TRBD2 aligns across 7 bases. The CDR3 has 12 amino acids. V lost 5 bases, J lost 8 bases, and 3 bases stayed unmatched. Per germline, CDR1 SGHTA and CDR2 FQGNSA. The CDR3 region has the DNA TGTGCCAGCAGCCAGACTAGCTATGAGCAGTTCTTC. Translated: CASSQTSYEQFF.

This clone has only a few counts. The chain carries TRBV19 and TRBJ1-1, with unresolved D. Germline V gives CDR1 LNHDA, CDR2 SQIVND (reference sequence). The V gene lost 4 bases and the J gene lost 1 base, with 7 bases spanning the gap. The CDR3 runs 13 residues. CDR3 sequence: CASSTVPNTEAFF. In DNA, the CDR3 is TGTGCCAGTAGTACGGTGCCGAACACTGAAGCTTTCTTT.